This T cell receptor (beta chain) was captured in a study of OX40 agonist ivuxolimab in advanced cancers. Study results and limitations: Researchers did not determine the expanded peripheral T cells' antigen specificity. Clonal expansion among partial responders at 0.1-3.0 mg/kg ranked near the lowest.

CDR3 length: 13 amino acids. Trimming took 4 bases from V and 4 from J, leaving 8 bases between them. CDR1 is MNHEY and CDR2 is SMNVEV in the germline V gene (reference sequence). As to this clone: No antigen is known for it.

Sequenced by immunoSEQ multiplex PCR; TCRdb stores in-frame clones only, minus some. The data contain approximately 47,000 clones, about 90% of them singletons. The sequencing here drew on CD4+ or CD8+ T cells sorted from blood, taken in a trial of the OX40 agonist ivuxolimab. The chain joins TRBV27 to TRBJ2-1, with D possibly TRBD2 on 5 matching bases. The sequence was obtained from an adult with an advanced solid tumor such as melanoma, head and neck, liver or kidney cancer. The CDR3 bases are TGTGCCAGCAGTTCTGGACTTTACAATGAGCAGTTCTTC. Translation gives CASSSGLYNEQFF.